The clone carrying this T cell receptor (beta chain) came up many times. Its cognate antigen is unknown. These data belong to a study of CD8 T cells in ankylosing spondylitis. TCR beta libraries were made by quantitative 5'-RACE with molecular barcodes. TCRdb ran MiXCR on the 5' RACE reads and lists one entry per CDR3 protein. The table has 150,000 to 200,000 distinct CDR3 sequences, over 10% seen once. CDR3 length: 14 residues. The V and J ends lost 7 bases and 6 bases, in that order; junction bases with no gene match: 12. CDR1 is MNHEY, CDR2 SVGEGT, per germline. Study-level results: Earlier work had already found some motif variants in reactive arthritis synovial fluid and blood.

This TCR was recovered from a female donor with ankylosing spondylitis or in good health (not recorded which). The sample was blood, either unsorted or a sorted T cell fraction (not recorded which). This chain uses TRBV6-2 or TRBV6-3 with TRBJ2-7; TRBD2 aligns across 7 bases. Here the CDR3 reads CASTPGAGVREQYF. The DNA of the CDR3 is TGTGCCAGCACCCCCGGGGCGGGAGTCCGCGAGCAGTACTTC.